These 4 T cell receptor beta chains were sequenced from one sample in a study of cytomegalovirus exposure and HLA in healthy donors. PCR amplification relied on 60 Vbeta primers (plus 13 Jbeta primers). Clones were sequenced by immunoSEQ multiplex PCR, and TCRdb holds only the in-frame ones, with some missing. This repertoire comprises approximately 80,000 clones; its ten largest clones make up about 3.8%. Material for sequencing was PBMCs. The receptors shown here come from a man aged 18 to 35 in good health and CMV-seropositive.

The chain has TRBV6-5 and TRBJ2-7; 10 bases map to TRBD1. The germline CDR1 and CDR2 sequences are MNHEY and SVGAGI. Germline trimming cut 5 bases from V and 6 bases from J; bases unmatched to any gene: 4. CDR3 length: 13 residues. The DNA of the CDR3 is TGTGCCAGCAGTGACGGACAGGGGGGCGAGCAGTACTTC. It encodes CASSDGQGGEQYF.

This chain connects TRBV5-4 to TRBJ1-2; possible D gene TRBD1, 6 bases. V lost 4 bases and J 10 bases, leaving 14 bases between the germline ends. The CDR3 totals 12 residues. Germline V gene data show CDR1 as SGHNT and CDR2 as YYREEE (reference sequence). CDR3 coding DNA: TGTGCCAGCAGCGCAGGACAGTTAAACTACACCTTC. Translating it yields CASSAGQLNYTF. Full variable domain (remainder filled in from reference TRBV5-4 and TRBJ1-2): ETGVTQSPTHLIKTRGQQVTLRCSSQSGHNTVSWYQQALGQGPQFIFQYYREEENGRGNFPPRFSGLQFPNYSSELNVNALELDDSALYLCASSAGQLNYTFGSGTRLTVV.

The chain links TRBV5-1 to TRBJ1-1; TRBD1 matches 10 bases. The junction had 7 bases not matched to a gene; V was cut back by 0 bases and J by 5 bases. This CDR3 comprises 16 residues. Germline V lookup: CDR1 SGHRS, CDR2 YFSETQ. Here the CDR3 reads CASSLVPGQGTTEAFF. DNA of the CDR3: TGCGCCAGCAGCTTGGTCCCGGGACAGGGGACGACTGAAGCTTTCTTT.

V and J are TRBV5-1 and TRBJ2-7; the D gene is possibly TRBD2 (5 bases). CDR1 and CDR2 (germline): SGHRS, YFSETQ. The CDR3 contains 14 residues. Trimming took off 0 bases at V and 3 bases at J, with 10 bases between the two ends. The CDR3 loop reads CASSLAGMVYEQYF. DNA for the CDR3: TGCGCCAGCAGCTTGGCGGGAATGGTCTACGAGCAGTACTTC.